This TCR beta chain was captured in a study of blood T cell repertoires in COVID-19. Study-wide background: T cells, B-cell-depleted T cells, or PBMCs supplied cDNA or gDNA.

As processed by the authors: Reference gene primer amplification gave estimated nucleated cell counts. Repertoires were generated with immunoSEQ multiplex PCR, while TCRdb's copy carries only in-frame clones and drops some. V, J and clone size derive from that table, while D and trimming were established from the DNA sequence. The sample consists of approximately 260,000 clones, about 80% of them appearing once. The CDR3 is made up of 14 amino acids. The J segment lost 5 bases and the V segment lost 7 bases, leaving 9 bases of the junction unmatched. Germline values: CDR1 LNHDA, CDR2 SQIVND (reference sequence).

This clonotype originated in an elderly woman with active or convalescent COVID-19. This chain links TRBV19 with TRBJ2-3; 7 nucleotides line up with TRBD2. Sequenced: peripheral blood. The CDR3 protein is CASMGGRKRDTQYF. The CDR3, as DNA: TGTGCCAGTATGGGAGGGCGGAAAAGAGATACGCAGTATTTT.